This entry concerns a single T cell receptor (beta chain). Its antigen is as yet unknown. These data belong to a study of T cell repertoires in cytomegalovirus infection. For the study at large: Public TCR beta signatures were indicative of both CMV infection and a matching HLA type. The study, taken as a whole, reports: Using cumulative public TCR beta family frequency, the authors identified those who carried CMV together with the relevant HLA.

Using its own MiXCR run on the reads, TCRdb lists one record per CDR3 protein. The table records about 740,000 distinct CDR3 sequences, roughly 36% of them present only once. The V end lost 4 bases, the J end lost 0 bases, and 7 bases lay between the germline ends. From germline, CDR1 is SQVTM and CDR2 ANQGSEA. The CDR3 consists of 13 residues. This receptor was identified in a human donor in good health (CMV status not recorded). Some clones in this sample may be carry-over from other donors' samples. The chain combines TRBV29-1 with TRBJ1-5; no definite D call. The sample comprised PBMCs. The CDR3 region is CSVAYDSNQPQHF. The DNA for the CDR3 is TGCAGCGTTGCTTATGATAGCAATCAGCCCCAGCATTTT.